Only a few counts were recorded for the clone carrying this T cell receptor (beta chain). TCRdb independently ran MiXCR on the 5' RACE reads; one entry per CDR3 protein. The repertoire holds approximately 440,000 distinct CDR3 sequences, with roughly 20% as singletons. The germline CDR1 and CDR2 sequences are SNHLY and FYNNEI. The CDR3 length is 13 residues. V lost 7 bases, J lost 2 bases, and 11 bases lay in between. This sample is drawn from a study of T-cell memory formation after mild COVID-19. The receptor was derived from an adult woman who had mild COVID-19 (a few samples of this study predate the infection). Cell type and time point are not known. The sample was PBMCs or a T cell subset sorted from them (not recorded which). V gene TRBV2 combines with J gene TRBJ1-2; D ambiguous. The CDR3 region has the DNA TGTGCCAGCAAAGTGGCCACCAACTATGGCTACACCTTC. It translates to CASKVATNYGYTF.